The sequence of this T cell receptor (beta chain) was determined in a study of a mutant IDH1 vaccine in newly diagnosed glioma. Overall study context: Patients had received radiotherapy, temozolomide, or both previously, most receiving both. General study findings and limits: The study observed vaccine-induced immune responses in approximately 93% of patients.

As for time point: week 11, during vaccination. Each vaccine dose was 300 ug of mutant IDH1 20-mer peptide, with topical imiquimod. In regard to this clone: The antigen remains undetermined.

Produced via immunoSEQ multiplex PCR; TCRdb's table is partial and in-frame only. The profile shows under 150,000 clones, roughly nine tenths of them singletons. Looked up from germline, CDR1 is LNHDA and CDR2 is SQIVND (reference sequence). This CDR3 has 17 amino acids. With V trimmed by 7 bases and J by 2 bases, 15 bases remained unmatched. Sequencing used PBMCs, obtained from a glioma patient whose treatment included an IDH1 peptide vaccine. The sequence derives from a woman between 45 and 65 years old with glioma. The rearrangement uses TRBV19 and TRBJ1-1; TRBD1 agrees at 8 bases. The CDR3 DNA reads TGTGCCAGTAAAAGGAGGGGAGAGGGACAGGTTAACACTGAAGCTTTCTTT. Residues: CASKRRGEGQVNTEAFF.